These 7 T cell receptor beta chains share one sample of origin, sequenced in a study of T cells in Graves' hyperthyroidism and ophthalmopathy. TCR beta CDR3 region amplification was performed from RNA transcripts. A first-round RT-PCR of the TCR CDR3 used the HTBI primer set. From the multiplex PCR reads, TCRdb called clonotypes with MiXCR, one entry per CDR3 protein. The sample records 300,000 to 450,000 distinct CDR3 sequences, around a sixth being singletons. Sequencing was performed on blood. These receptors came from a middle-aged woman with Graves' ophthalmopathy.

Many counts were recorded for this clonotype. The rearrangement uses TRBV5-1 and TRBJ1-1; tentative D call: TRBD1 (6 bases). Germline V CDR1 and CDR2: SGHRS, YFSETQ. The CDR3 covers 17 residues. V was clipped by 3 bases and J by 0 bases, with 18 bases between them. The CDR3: CASSWTSLGQLNTEAFF. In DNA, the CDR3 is TGCGCCAGCAGCTGGACTTCTTTGGGACAATTGAACACTGAAGCTTTCTTT.

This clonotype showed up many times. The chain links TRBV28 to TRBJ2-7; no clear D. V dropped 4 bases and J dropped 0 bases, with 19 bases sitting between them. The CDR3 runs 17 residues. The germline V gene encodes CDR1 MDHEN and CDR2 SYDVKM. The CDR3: CASSYAMAAVTSYEQYF. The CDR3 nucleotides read TGTGCCAGCAGTTATGCTATGGCGGCGGTGACCTCCTACGAGCAGTACTTC.

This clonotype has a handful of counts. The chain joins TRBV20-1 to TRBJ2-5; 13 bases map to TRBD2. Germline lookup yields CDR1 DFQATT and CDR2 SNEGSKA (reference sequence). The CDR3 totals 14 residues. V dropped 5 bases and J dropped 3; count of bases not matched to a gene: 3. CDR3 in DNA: TGCAGTGCTTTTGGGACTAGCGGGAAAGAGACCCAGTACTTC. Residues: CSAFGTSGKETQYF.

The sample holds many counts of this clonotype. The CDR3 spells CASSYTNSYEQYF. The CDR3 region has the DNA TGTGCCAGCAGTTACACGAACTCCTACGAGCAGTACTTC. The J gene is TRBJ2-7, the V gene TRBV12-3 or TRBV12-4; no firm D call. Trimming left V 4 bases short and J 0 bases short, with 7 bases between. The CDR3 covers 13 residues.

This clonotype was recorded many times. CDR3 DNA sequence: TGTGCCAGCAGTGAACAACCACAAGAGACCCAGTACTTC. This encodes CASSEQPQETQYF. The chain is built from TRBV25-1 and TRBJ2-5; unclear D gene. CDR3 length equals 13 residues. CDR1 MGHDK and CDR2 SYGVNS come from the germline V gene. Between the trimmed V and J ends, which lost 2 bases and 2 bases, there was a span of 6 bases.

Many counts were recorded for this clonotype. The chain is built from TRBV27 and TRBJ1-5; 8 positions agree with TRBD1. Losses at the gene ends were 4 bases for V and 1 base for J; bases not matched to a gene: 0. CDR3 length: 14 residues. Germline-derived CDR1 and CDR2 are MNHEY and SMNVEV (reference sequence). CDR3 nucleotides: TGTGCCAGCAGTTGGGACAGGAGCAATCAGCCCCAGCATTTT. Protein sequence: CASSWDRSNQPQHF.

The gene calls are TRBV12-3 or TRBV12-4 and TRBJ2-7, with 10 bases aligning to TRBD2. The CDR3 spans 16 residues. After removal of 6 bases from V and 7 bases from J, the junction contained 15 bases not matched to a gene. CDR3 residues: CASRLPRAGGPGEQYF. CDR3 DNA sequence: TGTGCCAGCAGGTTACCTCGAGCGGGAGGGCCCGGGGAGCAGTACTTC.